This T cell receptor beta chain is drawn from a study of blood T cell repertoires in COVID-19. Turning to the study itself: Sites across the United States, Italy and Spain contributed samples from acute and convalescent COVID-19. The analysed material was cDNA or gDNA that came from T cells, B-cell-depleted T cells, or PBMCs.

Unmatched junction bases numbered 6, after V lost 4 bases and J lost 9 bases. The CDR3 totals 14 residues. Germline CDR1 is SGHRS and CDR2 is YFSETQ. Original analysis: Using reference gene primer amplification, nucleated cell counts were estimated. Using immunoSEQ multiplex PCR, the repertoire was profiled, and TCRdb retains in-frame clones only, with some absent. The V and J calls and clone size were taken over from that table, and D and trimming were inferred from the DNA. The data hold 91,000 or so clones, with more than 70% observed a single time. Sequencing was done on a sample of peripheral blood. This sequence originates from a woman aged 60 to 75 in a cohort sampled during active or convalescent COVID-19. The chain employs TRBV5-1 and TRBJ2-4, with 11 positions matching TRBD1. CDR3 sequence (DNA): TGCGCCAGCAGCGGGGACGGGACAGGGGGCATTCAGTACTTC. The encoded protein is CASSGDGTGGIQYF. The entire variable domain, with the rest obtained from reference TRBV5-1 and TRBJ2-4, is as follows: KAGVTQTPRYLIKTRGQQVTLSCSPISGHRSVSWYQQTPGQGLQFLFEYFSETQRNKGNFPGRFSGRQFSNSRSEMNVSTLELGDSALYLCASSGDGTGGIQYFGAGTRLSVL.